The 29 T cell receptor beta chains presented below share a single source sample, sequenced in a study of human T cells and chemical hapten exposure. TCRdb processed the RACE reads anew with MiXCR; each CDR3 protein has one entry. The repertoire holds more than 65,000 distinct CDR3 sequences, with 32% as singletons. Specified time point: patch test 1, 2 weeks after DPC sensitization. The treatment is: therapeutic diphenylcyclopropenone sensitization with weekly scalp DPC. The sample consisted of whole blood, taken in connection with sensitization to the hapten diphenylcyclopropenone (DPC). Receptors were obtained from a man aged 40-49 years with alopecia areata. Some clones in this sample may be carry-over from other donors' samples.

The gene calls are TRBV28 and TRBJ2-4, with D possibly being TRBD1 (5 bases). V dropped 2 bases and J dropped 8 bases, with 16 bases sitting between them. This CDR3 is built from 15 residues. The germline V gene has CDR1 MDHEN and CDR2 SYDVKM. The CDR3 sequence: CASSLVLQGRDIQYF. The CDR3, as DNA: TGTGCCAGCAGTTTAGTATTGCAGGGTAGGGACATTCAGTACTTC.

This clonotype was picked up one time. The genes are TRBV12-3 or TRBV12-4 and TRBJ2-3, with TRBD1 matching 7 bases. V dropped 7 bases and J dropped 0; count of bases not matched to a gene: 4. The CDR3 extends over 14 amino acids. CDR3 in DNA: TGTGCCAGCAACCCACAGGGGAGCACAGATACGCAGTATTTT. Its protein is CASNPQGSTDTQYF.

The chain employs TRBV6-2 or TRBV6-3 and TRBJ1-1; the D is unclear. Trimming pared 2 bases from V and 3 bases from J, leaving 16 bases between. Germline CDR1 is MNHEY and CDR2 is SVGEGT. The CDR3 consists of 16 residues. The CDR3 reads CASSYDRESVDTEAFF. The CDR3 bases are TGTGCCAGCAGTTACGACCGGGAGTCGGTGGACACTGAAGCTTTCTTT.

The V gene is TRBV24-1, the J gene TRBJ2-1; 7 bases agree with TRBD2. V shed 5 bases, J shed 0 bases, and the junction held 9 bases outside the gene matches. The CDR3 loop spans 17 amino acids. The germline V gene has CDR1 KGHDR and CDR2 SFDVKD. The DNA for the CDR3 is TGTGCCACCAGTGCGTACCGGGGGGAAAGCTCCTACAATGAGCAGTTCTTC. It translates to CATSAYRGESSYNEQFF.

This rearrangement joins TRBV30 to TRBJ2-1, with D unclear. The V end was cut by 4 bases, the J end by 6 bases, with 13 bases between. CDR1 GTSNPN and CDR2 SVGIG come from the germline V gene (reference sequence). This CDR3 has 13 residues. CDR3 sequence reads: CAWNLRIGNEQFF. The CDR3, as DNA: TGTGCCTGGAATTTGCGGATCGGCAATGAGCAGTTCTTC.

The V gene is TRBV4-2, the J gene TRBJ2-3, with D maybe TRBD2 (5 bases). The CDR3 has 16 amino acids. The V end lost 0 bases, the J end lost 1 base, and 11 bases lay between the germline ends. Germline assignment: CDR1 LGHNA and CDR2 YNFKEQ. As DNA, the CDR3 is TGTGCCAGCAGCCAAGAAACTAGTCCCCGCACAGATACGCAGTATTTT. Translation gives CASSQETSPRTDTQYF.

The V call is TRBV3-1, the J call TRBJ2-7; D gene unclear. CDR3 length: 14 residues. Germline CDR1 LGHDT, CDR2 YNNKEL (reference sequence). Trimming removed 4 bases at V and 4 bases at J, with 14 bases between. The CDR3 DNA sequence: TGTGCCAGCAGCCCCTCAGGTCGACGGTACGAGCAGTACTTC. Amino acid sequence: CASSPSGRRYEQYF.

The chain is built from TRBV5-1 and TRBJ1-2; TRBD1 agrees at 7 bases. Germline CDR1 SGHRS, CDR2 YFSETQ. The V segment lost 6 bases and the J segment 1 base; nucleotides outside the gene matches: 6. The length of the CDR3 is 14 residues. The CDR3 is CASKGDSLNYGYTF. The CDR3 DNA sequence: TGCGCCAGCAAGGGGGACAGCCTTAACTATGGCTACACCTTC.

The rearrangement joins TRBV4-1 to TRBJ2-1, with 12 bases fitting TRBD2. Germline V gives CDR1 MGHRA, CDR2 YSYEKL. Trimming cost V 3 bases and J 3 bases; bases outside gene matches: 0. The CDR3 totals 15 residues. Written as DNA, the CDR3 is TGCGCCAGCAGCCAGACTAGCGGGAGCTACAATGAGCAGTTCTTC. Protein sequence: CASSQTSGSYNEQFF.

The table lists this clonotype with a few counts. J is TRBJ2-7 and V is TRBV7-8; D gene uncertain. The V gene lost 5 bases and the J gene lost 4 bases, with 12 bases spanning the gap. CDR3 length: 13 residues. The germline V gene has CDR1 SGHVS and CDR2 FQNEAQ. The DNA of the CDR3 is TGTGCCAGCAGCCCGTTGGGGAAATACGAGCAGTACTTC. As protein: CASSPLGKYEQYF.

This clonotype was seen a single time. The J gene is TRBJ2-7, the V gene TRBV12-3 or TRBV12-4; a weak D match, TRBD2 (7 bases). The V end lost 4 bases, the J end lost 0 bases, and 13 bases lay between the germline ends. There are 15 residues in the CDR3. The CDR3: CASSYRGASSYEQYF. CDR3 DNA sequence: TGTGCCAGCAGTTACCGGGGGGCCTCCTCCTACGAGCAGTACTTC.

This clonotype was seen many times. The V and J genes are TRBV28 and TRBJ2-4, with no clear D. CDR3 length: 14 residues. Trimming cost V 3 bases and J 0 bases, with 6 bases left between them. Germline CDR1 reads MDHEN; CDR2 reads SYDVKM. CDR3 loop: CASSFPGAKNIQYF. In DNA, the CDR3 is TGTGCCAGCAGTTTTCCGGGAGCCAAAAACATTCAGTACTTC.

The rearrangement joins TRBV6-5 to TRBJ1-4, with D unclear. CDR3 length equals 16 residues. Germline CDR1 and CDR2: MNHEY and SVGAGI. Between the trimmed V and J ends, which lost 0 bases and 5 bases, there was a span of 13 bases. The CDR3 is CASSYSEGRWNEKLFF. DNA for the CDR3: TGTGCCAGCAGTTACTCGGAAGGCCGCTGGAATGAAAAACTGTTTTTT.

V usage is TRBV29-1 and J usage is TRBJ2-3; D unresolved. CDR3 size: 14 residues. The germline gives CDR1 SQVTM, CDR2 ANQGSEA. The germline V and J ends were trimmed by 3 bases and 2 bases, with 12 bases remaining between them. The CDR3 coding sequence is TGCAGCGTTGACAGTAAGGCCCTCACAGATACGCAGTATTTT. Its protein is CSVDSKALTDTQYF.

As DNA, the CDR3 is TGTGCCAGCAGCTCGGAACCGGGGGACACTGAAGCTTTCTTT. Its protein is CASSSEPGDTEAFF. This chain joins TRBV5-4 and TRBJ1-1; D is possibly TRBD1 (5 bases). V lost 3 bases and J lost 3, with 12 bases in between. Germline assignment: CDR1 SGHNT and CDR2 YYREEE (reference sequence). The CDR3 is 14 amino acids.

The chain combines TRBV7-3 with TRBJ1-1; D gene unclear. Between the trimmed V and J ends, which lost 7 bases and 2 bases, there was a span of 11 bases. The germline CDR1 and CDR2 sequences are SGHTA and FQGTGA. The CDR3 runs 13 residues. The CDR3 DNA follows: TGTGCCAGCAAATTATCGACAAACACTGAAGCTTTCTTT. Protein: CASKLSTNTEAFF.

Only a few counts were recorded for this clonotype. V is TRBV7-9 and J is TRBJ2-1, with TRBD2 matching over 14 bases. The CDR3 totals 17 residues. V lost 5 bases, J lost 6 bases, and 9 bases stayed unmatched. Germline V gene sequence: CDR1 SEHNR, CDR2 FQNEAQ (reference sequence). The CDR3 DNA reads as TGTGCCAGCAGCGCCCTAAGGGGACTAGCGGGAGTCAATGAGCAGTTCTTC. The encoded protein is CASSALRGLAGVNEQFF.

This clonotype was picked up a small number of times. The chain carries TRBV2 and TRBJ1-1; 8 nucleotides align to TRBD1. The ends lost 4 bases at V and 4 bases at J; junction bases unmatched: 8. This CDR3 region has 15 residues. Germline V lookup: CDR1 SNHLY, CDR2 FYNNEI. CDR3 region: CASSAFRGRSTEAFF. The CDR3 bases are TGTGCCAGCAGTGCGTTCAGGGGGCGGAGCACTGAAGCTTTCTTT. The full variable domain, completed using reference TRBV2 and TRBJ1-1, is EPEVTQTPSHQVTQMGQEVILRCVPISNHLYFYWYRQILGQKVEFLVSFYNNEISEKSEIFDDQFSVERPDGSNFTLKIRSTKLEDSAMYFCASSAFRGRSTEAFFGQGTRLTVV.

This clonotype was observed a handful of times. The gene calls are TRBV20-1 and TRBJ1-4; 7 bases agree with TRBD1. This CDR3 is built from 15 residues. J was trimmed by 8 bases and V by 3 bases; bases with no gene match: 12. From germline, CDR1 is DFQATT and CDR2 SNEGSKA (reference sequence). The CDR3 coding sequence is TGCAGTGCTAGTCACAGGGGCAGGGTCAACGAAAAACTGTTTTTT. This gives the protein CSASHRGRVNEKLFF.

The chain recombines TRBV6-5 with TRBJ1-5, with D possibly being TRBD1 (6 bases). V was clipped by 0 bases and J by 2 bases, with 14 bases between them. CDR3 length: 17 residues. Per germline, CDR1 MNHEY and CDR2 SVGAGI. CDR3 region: CASSYSRPRGGNQPQHF. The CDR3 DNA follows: TGTGCCAGCAGTTACTCCCGGCCCAGGGGAGGCAATCAGCCCCAGCATTTT.

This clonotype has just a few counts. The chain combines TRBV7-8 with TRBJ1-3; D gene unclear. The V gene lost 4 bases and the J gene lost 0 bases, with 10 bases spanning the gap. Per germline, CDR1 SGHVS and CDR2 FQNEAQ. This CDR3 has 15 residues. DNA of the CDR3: TGTGCCAGCAGCTCGGACGGGAGCTCTGGAAACACCATATATTTT. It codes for CASSSDGSSGNTIYF. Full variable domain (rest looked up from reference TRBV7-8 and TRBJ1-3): GAGVSQSPRYKVAKRGQDVALRCDPISGHVSLFWYQQALGQGPEFLTYFQNEAQLDKSGLPSDRFFAERPEGSVSTLKIQRTQQEDSAVYLCASSSDGSSGNTIYFGEGSWLTVV.

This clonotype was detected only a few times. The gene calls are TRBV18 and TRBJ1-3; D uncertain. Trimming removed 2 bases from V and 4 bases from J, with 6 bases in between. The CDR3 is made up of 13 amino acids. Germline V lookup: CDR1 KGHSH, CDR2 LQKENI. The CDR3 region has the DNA TGTGCCAGCTCACCATCTACAGGAAACACCATATATTTT. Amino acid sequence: CASSPSTGNTIYF.

CDR3 coding DNA: TGTGCCATCAGTGACCCCGGCATAGGCCCAGCCCATGAGCAGTTCTTC. This encodes CAISDPGIGPAHEQFF. The chain carries TRBV10-3 and TRBJ2-1; no reliable D call. Germline assignment: CDR1 ENHRY and CDR2 SYGVKD. V lost 3 bases to trimming and J lost 8 bases, with 20 bases between them. This CDR3 spans 16 amino acids.

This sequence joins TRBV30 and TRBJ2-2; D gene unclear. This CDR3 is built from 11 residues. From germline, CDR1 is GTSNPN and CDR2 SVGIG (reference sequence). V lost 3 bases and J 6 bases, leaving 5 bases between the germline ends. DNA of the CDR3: TGTGCCTGGAGATGGGCCGGGGAGCTGTTTTTT. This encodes CAWRWAGELFF.

In DNA, the CDR3 is TGCAGTGCCCGATCGAGGACACCCAACACCGGGGAGCTGTTTTTT. It codes for CSARSRTPNTGELFF. This sequence joins TRBV20-1 and TRBJ2-2, with D tentatively TRBD1 (5 bases). The germline V gene has CDR1 DFQATT and CDR2 SNEGSKA (reference sequence). This CDR3 comprises 15 residues. V gave up 6 bases and J gave up 2 bases, with 16 bases separating them.

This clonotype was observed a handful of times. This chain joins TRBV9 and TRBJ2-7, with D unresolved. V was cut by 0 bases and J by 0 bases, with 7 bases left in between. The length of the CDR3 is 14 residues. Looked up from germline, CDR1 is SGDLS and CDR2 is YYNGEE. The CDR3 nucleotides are TGTGCCAGCAGCGTAGGTGGAAGCTCCTACGAGCAGTACTTC. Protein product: CASSVGGSSYEQYF.

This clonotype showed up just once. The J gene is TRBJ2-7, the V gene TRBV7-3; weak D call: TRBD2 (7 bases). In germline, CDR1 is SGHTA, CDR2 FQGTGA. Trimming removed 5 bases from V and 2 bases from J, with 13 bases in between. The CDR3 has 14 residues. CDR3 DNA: TGTGCCAGCAGCCCAAACGGGGGGCCCTACGAGCAGTACTTC. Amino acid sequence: CASSPNGGPYEQYF.

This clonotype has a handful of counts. The CDR3 nucleotides read TGCAGTGCTAGCCTACAGGGGACCCCCAATCAGCCCCAGCATTTT. This codes for CSASLQGTPNQPQHF. V gene TRBV20-1 combines with J gene TRBJ1-5, with 7 bases matching TRBD1. This CDR3 has 15 residues. The trim removed 3 bases at V and 3 bases at J, leaving 8 bases unmatched. Germline loops: CDR1 DFQATT, CDR2 SNEGSKA (reference sequence).

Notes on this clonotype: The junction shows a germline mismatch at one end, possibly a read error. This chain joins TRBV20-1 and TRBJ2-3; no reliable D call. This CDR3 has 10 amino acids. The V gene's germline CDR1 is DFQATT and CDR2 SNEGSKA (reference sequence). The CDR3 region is CSPSTDTQYF. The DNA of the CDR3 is TGCAGTCCTAGCACAGATACGCAGTATTTT.